Below, 7 T cell receptor beta chains from the same sample are listed, as sequenced in a study of blood T cell repertoires in COVID-19. Sequencing was performed with immunoSEQ multiplex PCR; in TCRdb, only in-frame clones are kept and a portion is missing. The table has over 100,000 clones, around 86% seen once; the top ten hold more than 9.5%. Sequenced input: peripheral blood. The receptors come from an older woman with COVID-19, enrolled during active disease.

The chain carries TRBV6-5 and TRBJ2-7; 12 bases align to TRBD1. The germline gives CDR1 MNHEY, CDR2 SVGAGI. The CDR3 is 16 residues long. The trim removed 2 bases at V and 2 bases at J, leaving 4 bases unmatched. The CDR3 sequence: CASSYHGTGGAYEQYF. CDR3 DNA sequence: TGTGCCAGCAGTTACCACGGGACAGGGGGCGCCTACGAGCAGTACTTC.

The chain uses TRBV3-1 (or the pseudogene TRBV3-2) and TRBJ2-3; D is ambiguous. The CDR3 covers 14 residues. V shed 1 base and J shed 4 bases, with 9 bases lying between them. Per germline, CDR1 LGHDT and CDR2 YNNKEL (reference sequence). The CDR3 here is CASSQVASSDTQYF. CDR3 nucleotide sequence: TGTGCCAGCAGCCAAGTCGCGAGTTCAGATACGCAGTATTTT.

This clone has just one count. V usage is TRBV29-1 and J usage is TRBJ2-7; possibly TRBD1 or TRBD2 for D (5 bases each). Germline V CDR1 and CDR2: SQVTM, ANQGSEA. The V end lost 4 bases, the J end lost 10 bases, and 17 bases lay between the germline ends. The CDR3 sequence is 12 residues long. This chain's CDR3 is CSVGERTWLQYF. CDR3 nucleotide sequence: TGCAGCGTTGGAGAGCGGACATGGCTACAGTACTTC.

The rearrangement uses TRBV7-9 and TRBJ2-5; 8 nucleotides line up with TRBD1. CDR3 length equals 18 residues. The V segment lost 5 bases and the J segment 4 bases; nucleotides outside the gene matches: 18. From germline, CDR1 is SEHNR and CDR2 FQNEAQ (reference sequence). The chain's CDR3 is CASSPGARTGQRGETQYF. The CDR3 DNA reads as TGTGCCAGCAGCCCTGGGGCGAGGACAGGGCAACGAGGAGAGACCCAGTACTTC.

V and J are TRBV7-6 and TRBJ1-1; D unclear. This CDR3 has 14 residues. Germline assignment: CDR1 SGHVS and CDR2 FNYEAQ. Trimming took off 5 bases at V and 0 bases at J, with 10 bases between the two ends. CDR3 DNA: TGTGCCAGCAGCCCCACGGGGATGAACACTGAAGCTTTCTTT. Translating gives CASSPTGMNTEAFF.

This clone was observed once. V and J are TRBV5-1 and TRBJ2-4, with 7 bases fitting TRBD1. With 4 bases clipped from V and 1 base from J, the junction kept 2 bases outside the gene matches. The germline V gene encodes CDR1 SGHRS and CDR2 YFSETQ. The CDR3 spans 14 residues. The CDR3 reads CASSVDRAKNIQYF. As DNA, the CDR3 is TGCGCCAGCAGCGTGGACAGGGCCAAAAACATTCAGTACTTC. The whole variable domain, remainder taken from reference TRBV5-1 and TRBJ2-4, is KAGVTQTPRYLIKTRGQQVTLSCSPISGHRSVSWYQQTPGQGLQFLFEYFSETQRNKGNFPGRFSGRQFSNSRSEMNVSTLELGDSALYLCASSVDRAKNIQYFGAGTRLSVL.

The chain uses TRBV2 and TRBJ2-1, with 7 nucleotides matching TRBD1. The trim removed 7 bases at V and 10 bases at J, leaving 13 bases unmatched. This CDR3 has 14 residues. Looked up from germline, CDR1 is SNHLY and CDR2 is FYNNEI. This chain's CDR3 is CASTRDSNSGEQFF. CDR3 sequence (DNA): TGTGCCAGCACCCGGGACAGTAACTCGGGGGAGCAGTTCTTC.